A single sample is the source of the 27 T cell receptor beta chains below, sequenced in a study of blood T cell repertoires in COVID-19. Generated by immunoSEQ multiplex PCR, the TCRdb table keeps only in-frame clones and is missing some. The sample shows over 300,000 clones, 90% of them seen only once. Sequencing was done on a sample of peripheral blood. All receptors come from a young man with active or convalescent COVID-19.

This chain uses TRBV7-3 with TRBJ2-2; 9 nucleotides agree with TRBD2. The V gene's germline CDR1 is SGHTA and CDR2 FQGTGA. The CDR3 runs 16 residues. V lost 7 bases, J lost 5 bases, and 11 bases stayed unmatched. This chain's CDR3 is CASNLEGGRATGELFF. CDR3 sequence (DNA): TGTGCCAGCAACCTGGAGGGCGGGAGGGCGACCGGGGAGCTGTTTTTT.

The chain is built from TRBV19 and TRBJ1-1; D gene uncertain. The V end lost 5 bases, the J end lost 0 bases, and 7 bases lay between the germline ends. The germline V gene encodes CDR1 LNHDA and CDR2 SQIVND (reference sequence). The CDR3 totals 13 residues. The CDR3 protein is CASSSLMNTEAFF. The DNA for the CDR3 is TGTGCCAGTAGTTCTTTAATGAACACTGAAGCTTTCTTT.

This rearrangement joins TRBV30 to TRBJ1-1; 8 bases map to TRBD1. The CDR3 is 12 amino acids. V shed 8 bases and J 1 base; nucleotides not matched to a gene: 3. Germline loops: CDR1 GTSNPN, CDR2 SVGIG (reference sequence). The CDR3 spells CARDRGNTEAFF. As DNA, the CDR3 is TGTGCCCGCGACAGGGGGAACACTGAAGCTTTCTTT.

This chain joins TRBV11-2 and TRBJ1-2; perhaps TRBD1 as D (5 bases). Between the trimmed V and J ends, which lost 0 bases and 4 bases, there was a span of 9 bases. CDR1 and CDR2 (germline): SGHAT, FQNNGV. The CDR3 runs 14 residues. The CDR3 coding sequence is TGTGCCAGCAGCTTAGATAAAGGGGTCTATGGCTACACCTTC. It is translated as CASSLDKGVYGYTF.

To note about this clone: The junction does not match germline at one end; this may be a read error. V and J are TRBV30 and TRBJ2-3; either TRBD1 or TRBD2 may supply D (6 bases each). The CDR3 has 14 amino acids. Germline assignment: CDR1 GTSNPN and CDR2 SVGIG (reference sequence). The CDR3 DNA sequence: TGTGCCCGGAGGGGGGTCAGGGGAACAGATACGCAGTATTTT. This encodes CARRGVRGTDTQYF.

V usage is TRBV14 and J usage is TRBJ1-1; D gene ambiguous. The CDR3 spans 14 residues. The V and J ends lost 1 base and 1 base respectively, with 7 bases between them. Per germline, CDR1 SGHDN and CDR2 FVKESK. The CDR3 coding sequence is TGTGCCAGCAGCCAAGGCCCGAGGAACACTGAAGCTTTCTTT. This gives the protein CASSQGPRNTEAFF.

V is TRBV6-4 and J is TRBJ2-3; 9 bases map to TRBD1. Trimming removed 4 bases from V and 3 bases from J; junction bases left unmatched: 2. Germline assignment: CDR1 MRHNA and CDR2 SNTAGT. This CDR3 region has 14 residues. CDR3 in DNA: TGTGCCAGCAGTGGGGACAGGGAAACAGATACGCAGTATTTT. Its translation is CASSGDRETDTQYF.

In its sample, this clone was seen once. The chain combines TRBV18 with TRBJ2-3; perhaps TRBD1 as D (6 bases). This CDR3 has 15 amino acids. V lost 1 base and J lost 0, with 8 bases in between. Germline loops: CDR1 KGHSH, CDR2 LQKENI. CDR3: CASSPLRGSTDTQYF. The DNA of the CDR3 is TGTGCCAGCTCACCACTTAGGGGGAGCACAGATACGCAGTATTTT.

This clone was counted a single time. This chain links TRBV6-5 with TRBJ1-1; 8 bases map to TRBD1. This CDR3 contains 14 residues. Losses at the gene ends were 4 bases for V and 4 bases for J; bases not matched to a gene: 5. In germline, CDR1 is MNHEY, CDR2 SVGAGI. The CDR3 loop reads CASSLGQAGTEAFF. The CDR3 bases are TGTGCCAGCAGTTTGGGACAGGCGGGCACTGAAGCTTTCTTT.

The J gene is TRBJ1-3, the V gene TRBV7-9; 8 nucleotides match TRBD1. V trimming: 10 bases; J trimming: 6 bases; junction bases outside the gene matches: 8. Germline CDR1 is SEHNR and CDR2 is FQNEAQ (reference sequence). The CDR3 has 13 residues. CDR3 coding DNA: TGTGCCACCGCCCCAGGGGGCGAAAACACCATATATTTT. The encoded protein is CATAPGGENTIYF.

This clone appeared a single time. The CDR3 nucleotides are TGTGCCAGCAGTCTAGTTGAGGGGGCGGGTTACGAGCAGTACTTC. Translation: CASSLVEGAGYEQYF. V and J are TRBV27 and TRBJ2-7; 7 bases are shared with TRBD1. Germline assignment: CDR1 MNHEY and CDR2 SMNVEV (reference sequence). V gave up 5 bases and J gave up 4 bases; unmatched junction bases: 11. The length of the CDR3 is 15 residues.

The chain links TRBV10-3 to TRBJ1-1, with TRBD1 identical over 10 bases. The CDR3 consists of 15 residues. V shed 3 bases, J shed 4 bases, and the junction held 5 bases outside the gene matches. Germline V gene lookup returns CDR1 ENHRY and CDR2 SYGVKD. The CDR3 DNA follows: TGTGCCATCAGTGACCAGGGACAGGGGTCCACTGAAGCTTTCTTT. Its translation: CAISDQGQGSTEAFF.

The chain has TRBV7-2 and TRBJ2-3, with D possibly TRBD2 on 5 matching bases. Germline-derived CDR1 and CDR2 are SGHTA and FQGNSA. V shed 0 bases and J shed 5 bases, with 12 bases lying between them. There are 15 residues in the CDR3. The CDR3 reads CASSLAGDSRDTQYF. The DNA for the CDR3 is TGTGCCAGCAGCTTAGCCGGGGATTCCCGAGATACGCAGTATTTT. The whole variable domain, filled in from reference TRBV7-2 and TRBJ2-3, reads GAGVSQSPSNKVTEKGKDVELRCDPISGHTALYWYRQSLGQGLEFLIYFQGNSAPDKSGLPSDRFSAERTGGSVSTLTIQRTQQEDSAVYLCASSLAGDSRDTQYFGPGTRLTVL.

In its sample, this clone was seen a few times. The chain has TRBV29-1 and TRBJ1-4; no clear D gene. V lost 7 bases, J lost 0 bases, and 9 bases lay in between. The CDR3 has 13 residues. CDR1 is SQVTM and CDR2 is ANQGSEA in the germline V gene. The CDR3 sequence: CSGGMTTNEKLFF. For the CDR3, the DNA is TGCAGCGGAGGGATGACAACTAATGAAAAACTGTTTTTT.

The CDR3 region has the DNA TGTGCCAGCAGTTTAGGGCAGTACGCAGGGCCCCAGCATTTT. Translation: CASSLGQYAGPQHF. The rearrangement links TRBV27 to TRBJ1-5; D call uncertain. V was clipped by 2 bases and J by 9 bases, with 14 bases between them. CDR3 length: 14 amino acids. The germline V gene has CDR1 MNHEY and CDR2 SMNVEV (reference sequence).

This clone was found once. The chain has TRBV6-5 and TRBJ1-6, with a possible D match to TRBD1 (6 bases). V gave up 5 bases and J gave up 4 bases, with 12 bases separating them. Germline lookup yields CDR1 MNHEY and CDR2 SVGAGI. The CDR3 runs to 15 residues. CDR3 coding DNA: TGTGCCAGCAGTCCCCCGGGACAATATAATTCACCCCTCCACTTT. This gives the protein CASSPPGQYNSPLHF.

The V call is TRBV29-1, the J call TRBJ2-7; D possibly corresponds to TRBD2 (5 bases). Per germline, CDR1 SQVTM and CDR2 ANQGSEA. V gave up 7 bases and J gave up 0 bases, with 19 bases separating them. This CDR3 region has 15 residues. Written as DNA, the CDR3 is TGCAGCGCCAAGGACTCGGAAAAGAGCTCCTACGAGCAGTACTTC. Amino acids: CSAKDSEKSSYEQYF.

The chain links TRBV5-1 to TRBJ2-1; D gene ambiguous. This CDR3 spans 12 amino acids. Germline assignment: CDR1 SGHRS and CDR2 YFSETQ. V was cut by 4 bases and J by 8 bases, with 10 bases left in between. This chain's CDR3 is CASSASVHEQFF. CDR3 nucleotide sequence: TGCGCCAGCAGCGCCAGCGTCCATGAGCAGTTCTTC.

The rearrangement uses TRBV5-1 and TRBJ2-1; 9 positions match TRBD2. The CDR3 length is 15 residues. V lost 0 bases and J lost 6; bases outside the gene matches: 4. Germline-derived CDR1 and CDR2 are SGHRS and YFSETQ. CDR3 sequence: CASSLGSSGINEQFF. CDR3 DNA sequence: TGCGCCAGCAGCTTGGGTTCTAGCGGGATCAATGAGCAGTTCTTC. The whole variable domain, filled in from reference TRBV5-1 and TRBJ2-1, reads KAGVTQTPRYLIKTRGQQVTLSCSPISGHRSVSWYQQTPGQGLQFLFEYFSETQRNKGNFPGRFSGRQFSNSRSEMNVSTLELGDSALYLCASSLGSSGINEQFFGPGTRLTVL.

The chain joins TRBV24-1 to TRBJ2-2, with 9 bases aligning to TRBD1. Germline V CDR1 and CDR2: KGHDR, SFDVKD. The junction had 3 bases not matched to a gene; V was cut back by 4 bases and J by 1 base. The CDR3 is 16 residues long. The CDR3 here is CATSDPGQGNTGELFF. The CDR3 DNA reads TGTGCCACCAGTGACCCGGGACAGGGGAACACCGGGGAGCTGTTTTTT.

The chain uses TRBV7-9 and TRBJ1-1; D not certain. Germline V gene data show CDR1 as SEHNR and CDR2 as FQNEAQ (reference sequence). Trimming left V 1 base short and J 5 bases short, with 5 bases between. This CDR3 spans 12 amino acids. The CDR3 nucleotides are TGTGCCAGCAGCTTAGGTGAGACTGAAGCTTTCTTT. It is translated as CASSLGETEAFF.

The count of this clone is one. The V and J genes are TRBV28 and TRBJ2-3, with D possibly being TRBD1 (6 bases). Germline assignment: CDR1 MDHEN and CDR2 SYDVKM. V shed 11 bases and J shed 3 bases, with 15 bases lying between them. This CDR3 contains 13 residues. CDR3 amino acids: CAGQHDGTDTQYF. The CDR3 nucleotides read TGTGCCGGACAGCACGACGGAACAGATACGCAGTATTTT.

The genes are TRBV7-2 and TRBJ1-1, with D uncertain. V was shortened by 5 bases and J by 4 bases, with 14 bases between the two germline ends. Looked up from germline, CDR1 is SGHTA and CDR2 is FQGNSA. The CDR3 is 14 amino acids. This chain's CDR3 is CASSPLWARTEAFF. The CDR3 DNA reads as TGTGCCAGCAGCCCCCTATGGGCTCGCACTGAAGCTTTCTTT.

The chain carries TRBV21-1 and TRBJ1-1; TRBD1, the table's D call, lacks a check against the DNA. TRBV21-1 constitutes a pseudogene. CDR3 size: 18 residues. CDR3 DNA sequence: TGTGCCAGCAGCACCCCGGACAGGGGGCAGTTGGGGAACACTGAAGCTTTCTTT. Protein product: CASSTPDRGQLGNTEAFF.

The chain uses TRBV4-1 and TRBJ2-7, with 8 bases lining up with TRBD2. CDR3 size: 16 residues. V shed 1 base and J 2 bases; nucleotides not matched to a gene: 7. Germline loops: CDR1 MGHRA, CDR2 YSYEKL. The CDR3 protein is CASSQVYRGGTYEQYF. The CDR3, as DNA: TGCGCCAGCAGCCAAGTATACCGGGGGGGTACCTACGAGCAGTACTTC.

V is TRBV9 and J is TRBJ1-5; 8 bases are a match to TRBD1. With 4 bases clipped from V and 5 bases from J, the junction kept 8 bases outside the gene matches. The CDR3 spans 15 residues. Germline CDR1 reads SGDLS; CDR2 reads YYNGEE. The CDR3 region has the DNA TGTGCCAGCAGCCCTTCGGCAGGGGGCGATCAGCCCCAGCATTTT. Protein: CASSPSAGGDQPQHF.

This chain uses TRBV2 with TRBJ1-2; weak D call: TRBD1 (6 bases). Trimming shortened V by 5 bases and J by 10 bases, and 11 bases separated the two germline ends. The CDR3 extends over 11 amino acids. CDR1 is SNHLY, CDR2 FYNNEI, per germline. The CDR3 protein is CASSTGQLYTF. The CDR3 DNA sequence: TGTGCCAGCAGTACCGGACAGCTCTACACCTTC.